This T cell receptor beta chain is drawn from a study of T cells in Graves' hyperthyroidism and ophthalmopathy. Amplification targeted TCR beta CDR3 regions from RNA transcripts. Carried out on the TCR CDR3, a first-round RT-PCR used the HTBI primer set. Using its own MiXCR run on the multiplex PCR reads, TCRdb lists one record per CDR3 protein. Among some 550,000 distinct CDR3 sequences listed, more than 20% were seen once. Exclusion followed for patients with uncontrolled infection, other autoimmune disease, pregnancy or lactation. This clonotype has ten or more counts. From germline, CDR1 is MNHEY and CDR2 SVGEGT. The ends lost 6 bases at V and 4 bases at J; junction bases unmatched: 11. CDR3 length: 15 amino acids.

The clonotype originates from a man between 18 and 35 years old with Graves' hyperthyroidism. The chain links TRBV6-2 or TRBV6-3 to TRBJ1-1; 7 bases line up with TRBD1. Input material: blood. The CDR3 bases are TGTGCCAGCAGCAAGAGACAGGGTTTGGGCACTGAAGCTTTCTTT. This sequence encodes CASSKRQGLGTEAFF.